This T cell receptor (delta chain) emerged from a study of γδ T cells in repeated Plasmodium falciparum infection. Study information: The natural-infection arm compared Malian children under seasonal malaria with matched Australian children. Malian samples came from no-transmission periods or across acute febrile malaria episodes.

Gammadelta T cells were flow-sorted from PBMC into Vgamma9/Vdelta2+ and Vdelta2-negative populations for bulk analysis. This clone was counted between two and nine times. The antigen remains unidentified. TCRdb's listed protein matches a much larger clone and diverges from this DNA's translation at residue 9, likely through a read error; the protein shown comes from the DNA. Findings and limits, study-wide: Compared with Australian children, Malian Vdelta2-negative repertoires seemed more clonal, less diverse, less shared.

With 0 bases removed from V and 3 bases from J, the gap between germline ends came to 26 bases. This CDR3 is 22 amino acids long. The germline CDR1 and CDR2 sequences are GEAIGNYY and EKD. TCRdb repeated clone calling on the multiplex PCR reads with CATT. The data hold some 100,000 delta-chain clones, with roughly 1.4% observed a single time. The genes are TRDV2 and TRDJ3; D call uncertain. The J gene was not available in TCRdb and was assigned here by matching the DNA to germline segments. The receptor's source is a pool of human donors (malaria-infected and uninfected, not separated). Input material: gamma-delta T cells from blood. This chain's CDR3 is CACDTVSLEETNGVWDTRQMFF. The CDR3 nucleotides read TGTGCCTGTGACACCGTGTCCCTGGAGGAGACAAACGGGGTCTGGGACACCCGACAGATGTTTTTC.